One sample yielded the 14 T cell receptor beta chains listed below, sequenced in a study of cytomegalovirus exposure and HLA in healthy donors. PCR primers comprised 60 Vbeta and 13 Jbeta primers. The method was immunoSEQ multiplex PCR; TCRdb's version includes in-frame clones alone and lacks a portion of them. The sample carries roughly 220,000 clones, about 75% recorded once. The specimen sequenced was PBMCs. The receptor source for this set is a woman aged 25-40 years in good health and CMV-seronegative.

The chain links TRBV6-5 to TRBJ2-7; D gene unclear. V was cut by 0 bases and J by 2 bases, with 11 bases left in between. This CDR3 is 15 amino acids long. In germline, CDR1 is MNHEY, CDR2 SVGAGI. The CDR3 loop reads CASSYSILQTYEQYF. The CDR3 DNA reads TGTGCCAGCAGTTACTCTATTTTACAAACCTACGAGCAGTACTTC.

The J gene is TRBJ2-7, the V gene TRBV30; possibly TRBD2 for D (6 bases). V shed 4 bases and J shed 2 bases, with 12 bases lying between them. CDR1 GTSNPN and CDR2 SVGIG come from the germline V gene (reference sequence). This CDR3 is 13 amino acids long. Written as DNA, the CDR3 is TGTGCCTGGAAGCTTTGGGGGGCCTACGAGCAGTACTTC. It specifies CAWKLWGAYEQYF.

This sequence joins TRBV19 and TRBJ2-5; 9 bases fit TRBD2. The germline V gene encodes CDR1 LNHDA and CDR2 SQIVND (reference sequence). The CDR3 is made up of 16 amino acids. The J segment lost 4 bases and the V segment lost 3 bases, leaving 9 bases of the junction unmatched. CDR3 residues: CASSIGGGAELETQYF. The CDR3 DNA is TGTGCCAGTAGTATCGGCGGGGGGGCGGAGCTAGAGACCCAGTACTTC.

A few counts support this clone. The chain employs TRBV11-1 and TRBJ1-2, with D perhaps TRBD1 (5 bases). V lost 4 bases, J lost 4 bases, and 7 bases lay in between. Germline CDR1 and CDR2: SGHAT and FQDESV (reference sequence). The length of the CDR3 is 12 residues. The CDR3 spells CASSSDSYGYTF. For the CDR3, the DNA is TGTGCCAGCAGCTCTGACAGCTATGGCTACACCTTC.

The genes are TRBV27 and TRBJ1-5, with TRBD1 identical over 7 bases. Germline values: CDR1 MNHEY, CDR2 SMNVEV (reference sequence). CDR3 length: 16 residues. The trim removed 6 bases at V and 0 bases at J, leaving 8 bases unmatched. CDR3 DNA sequence: TGTGCCAGCAGCAGGACAGGAACCCATAGCAATCAGCCCCAGCATTTT. It translates to CASSRTGTHSNQPQHF.

The chain is built from TRBV11-3 and TRBJ2-1; perhaps TRBD2 as D (6 bases). The CDR3 contains 17 residues. Trimming removed 2 bases at V and 7 bases at J, with 21 bases between. CDR1 is SGHNT and CDR2 is YENEEA in the germline V gene. The CDR3 loop is CASSLHLGGVSMNEQFF. Here the CDR3 DNA reads TGTGCCAGCAGCTTACACCTGGGGGGAGTTTCCATGAATGAGCAGTTCTTC.

The chain recombines TRBV9 with TRBJ1-2, with no clear D. Trimming stripped 0 bases from V and 6 bases from J, with 6 bases between. This CDR3 region has 12 residues. The germline CDR1 and CDR2 sequences are SGDLS and YYNGEE. For the CDR3, the DNA is TGTGCCAGCAGCGTAGGCGGGGATGGCTACACCTTC. It encodes CASSVGGDGYTF.

This chain connects TRBV29-1 to TRBJ1-2; TRBD1 agrees at 8 bases. The CDR3 runs 14 residues. V gave up 3 bases and J gave up 6 bases; unmatched junction bases: 9. Germline-derived CDR1 and CDR2 are SQVTM and ANQGSEA. The CDR3 bases are TGCAGCGTTGACCTCCAGGGGGCGGGTGATGGCTACACCTTC. Amino acids: CSVDLQGAGDGYTF.

The chain links TRBV11-3 to TRBJ1-2; weak D call: TRBD1 (5 bases). The CDR3 is 13 residues long. V lost 6 bases to trimming and J lost 2 bases, with 10 bases between them. Germline V CDR1 and CDR2: SGHNT, YENEEA. The CDR3 coding sequence is TGTGCCAGCAGTATCAGACAGAACTATGGCTACACCTTC. This sequence encodes CASSIRQNYGYTF.

Worth noting for this clone: Sequence at one end of the junction differs from germline and may be a read error. The J gene is TRBJ2-2, the V gene TRBV5-1; a possible D gene is TRBD2 (5 bases). Germline V gene lookup returns CDR1 SGHRS and CDR2 YFSETQ. This CDR3 comprises 10 residues. DNA of the CDR3: TGCGCCTCTCAGGATCGGGGAGCTGTTTTT. Its protein is CASQDRGAVF.

J is TRBJ2-6 and V is TRBV15; no definite D call. The CDR3 extends over 16 amino acids. V was pared by 3 bases and J by 0 bases, with 9 bases between. Germline assignment: CDR1 LNHNV and CDR2 YYDKDF (reference sequence). CDR3 nucleotide sequence: TGTGCCACCAGCAGCGTGTTTATCTCTGGGGCCAACGTCCTGACTTTC. Protein: CATSSVFISGANVLTF.

The chain joins TRBV7-9 to TRBJ2-3; 8 bases align to TRBD2. This CDR3 contains 14 residues. V was pared by 1 base and J by 4 bases, with 1 base of the junction left unmatched. Germline loops: CDR1 SEHNR, CDR2 FQNEAQ (reference sequence). The DNA of the CDR3 is TGTGCCAGCAGCTTAGAACTAGCGGCAGATACGCAGTATTTT. Its translation: CASSLELAADTQYF.

V gene TRBV5-4 combines with J gene TRBJ2-3; a possible D gene is TRBD2 (5 bases). The V gene lost 4 bases and the J gene lost 0 bases, with 12 bases spanning the gap. Germline values: CDR1 SGHNT, CDR2 YYREEE (reference sequence). The CDR3 has 15 amino acids. CDR3 DNA: TGTGCCAGCAGCCCGGCGGGCGGAAGCACAGATACGCAGTATTTT. This translates into CASSPAGGSTDTQYF.

Only a few counts were recorded for this clone. For the CDR3, the DNA is TGCGCCAGCAGCTCCGGTCACGAGCAGTACTTC. Encoded protein: CASSSGHEQYF. The chain employs TRBV5-1 and TRBJ2-5; D call uncertain. The DNA end is a closer match to TRBJ2-7, so the J assignment may be wrong. The CDR3 contains 11 residues. The germline V gene has CDR1 SGHRS and CDR2 YFSETQ.